The 9 T cell receptor beta chains presented below share a single source sample, sequenced in a study of T cells in Graves' hyperthyroidism and ophthalmopathy. Amplification of TCR beta CDR3 regions used RNA as the template. RT-PCR in the first round (using the HTBI primer set) targeted the TCR CDR3. TCRdb reprocessed the multiplex PCR reads via MiXCR and lists one record per CDR3 protein. This sample has some 200,000 distinct CDR3 sequences, with approximately 17% found just once. What was sequenced was blood. Every receptor here comes from a man between 45 and 60 years old with Graves' hyperthyroidism.

This clonotype was seen a handful of times. The chain uses TRBV20-1 and TRBJ1-2; D perhaps matches TRBD1 (6 bases). Germline CDR1 DFQATT, CDR2 SNEGSKA (reference sequence). The CDR3 covers 15 residues. V lost 0 bases to trimming and J lost 0 bases, with 11 bases between them. For the CDR3, the DNA is TGCAGTGCTAGAGATAGGACAGTACCTAACTATGGCTACACCTTC. Its translation: CSARDRTVPNYGYTF.

This clonotype occurred many times. The DNA of the CDR3 is TGTGCCAGCAGAGAACAGGGGGGTTATTACAATGAGCAGTTCTTC. It is translated as CASREQGGYYNEQFF. V gene TRBV2 combines with J gene TRBJ2-1; 8 positions match TRBD1. CDR3 length equals 15 residues. V lost 6 bases and J lost 4; bases outside the gene matches: 8. The germline gives CDR1 SNHLY, CDR2 FYNNEI.

The chain uses TRBV7-8 and TRBJ2-1; D not certain. The CDR3 has 13 residues. Germline V gene lookup returns CDR1 SGHVS and CDR2 FQNEAQ. The germline V and J ends were trimmed by 1 base and 6 bases, with 7 bases remaining between them. The CDR3 sequence is CASSLEESNEQFF. The CDR3 nucleotides are TGTGCCAGCAGCTTAGAGGAGAGCAATGAGCAGTTCTTC.

This clonotype was picked up a small number of times. The chain uses TRBV24-1 and TRBJ1-1, with 9 bases matching TRBD1. This CDR3 is 16 amino acids long. Trimming at V came to 4 bases and at J to 1 base, leaving 6 bases not matched to a gene. Per germline, CDR1 KGHDR and CDR2 SFDVKD. The DNA for the CDR3 is TGTGCCACCAGTGACCGGCCGGGACAGGGGAACACTGAAGCTTTCTTT. Encoded protein: CATSDRPGQGNTEAFF.

The table lists this clonotype with a few counts. The CDR3 DNA reads TGCGCCAGCAGCTTGGTTGCGGGGTACACAGATACGCAGTATTTT. Protein sequence: CASSLVAGYTDTQYF. The J gene is TRBJ2-3, the V gene TRBV5-1; the D gene is possibly TRBD2 (6 bases). V was clipped by 0 bases and J by 2 bases, with 10 bases between them. The CDR3 contains 15 residues. Germline V gene lookup returns CDR1 SGHRS and CDR2 YFSETQ.

Only a few counts were recorded for this clonotype. V is TRBV11-2 and J is TRBJ2-3; 7 positions match TRBD1. Per the germline V gene, CDR1 is SGHAT and CDR2 is FQNNGV. The junction had 16 bases not matched to a gene; V was cut back by 1 base and J by 9 bases. The CDR3 is 17 residues long. DNA for the CDR3: TGTGCCAGCAGCTTAGGTCCGGGACAGCCCGTTCAGGAGACGCAGTATTTT. Its translation is CASSLGPGQPVQETQYF. The variable domain in full, with the rest retrieved from reference TRBV11-2 and TRBJ2-3, is EAGVAQSPRYKIIEKRQSVAFWCNPISGHATLYWYQQILGQGPKLLIQFQNNGVVDDSQLPKDRFSAERLKGVDSTLKIQPAKLEDSAVYLCASSLGPGQPVQETQYFGPGTRLTVL.

This clonotype was seen a few times. CDR3 in DNA: TGCGCCAGCAGTGGTATGGACGGAGGGGACATTCAGTACTTC. Amino acid sequence: CASSGMDGGDIQYF. This rearrangement joins TRBV5-1 to TRBJ2-4, with D possibly matching TRBD2 (6 bases). V lost 5 bases and J 8 bases, leaving 17 bases between the germline ends. Germline CDR1 is SGHRS and CDR2 is YFSETQ. The CDR3 consists of 14 residues.

This clonotype turned up a few times. A much larger clone sits a single nucleotide away, making a read error possible. The chain is built from TRBV3-1 and TRBJ1-1; a weak D match, TRBD1 (6 bases). The CDR3 has 16 residues. Germline-derived CDR1 and CDR2 are LGHDT and YNNKEL (reference sequence). This chain's CDR3 is CASSQLGDIRNAEAFF. The CDR3 nucleotides are TGTGCCAGCAGCCAGTTAGGGGACATACGGAACGCTGAAGCTTTCTTT.

This clonotype was counted many times. The chain recombines TRBV7-2 with TRBJ2-7; weak D call: TRBD1 (6 bases). Between the trimmed V and J ends, which lost 2 bases and 0 bases, there was a span of 8 bases. The CDR3 sequence is 14 residues long. Per germline, CDR1 SGHTA and CDR2 FQGNSA. The CDR3 region is CASSLQDSSYEQYF. CDR3 nucleotides: TGTGCCAGCAGCTTACAGGACAGCTCCTACGAGCAGTACTTC.